This T cell receptor beta chain was found in a study of technical replicates of blood from a handful of donors. Sequencing used immunoSEQ multiplex PCR; TCRdb keeps in-frame clones, though not all of them. The profile covers approximately 99,000 clones, with 95% to 97% appearing a single time and about 0.38% taken by the ten largest. The J segment lost 5 bases and the V segment lost 5 bases, leaving 5 bases of the junction unmatched. CDR3 length: 15 residues. Germline CDR1 reads SGHTA; CDR2 reads FQGTGA. The chain combines TRBV7-3 with TRBJ2-2; TRBD1 agrees at 10 bases. This receptor was identified in a human donor in good health. The sequenced material came from T cells isolated from PBMCs. The CDR3 loop reads CASSLRTGGTGELFF. The CDR3 DNA follows: TGTGCCAGCAGCCTCCGGACAGGGGGAACCGGGGAGCTGTTTTTT.